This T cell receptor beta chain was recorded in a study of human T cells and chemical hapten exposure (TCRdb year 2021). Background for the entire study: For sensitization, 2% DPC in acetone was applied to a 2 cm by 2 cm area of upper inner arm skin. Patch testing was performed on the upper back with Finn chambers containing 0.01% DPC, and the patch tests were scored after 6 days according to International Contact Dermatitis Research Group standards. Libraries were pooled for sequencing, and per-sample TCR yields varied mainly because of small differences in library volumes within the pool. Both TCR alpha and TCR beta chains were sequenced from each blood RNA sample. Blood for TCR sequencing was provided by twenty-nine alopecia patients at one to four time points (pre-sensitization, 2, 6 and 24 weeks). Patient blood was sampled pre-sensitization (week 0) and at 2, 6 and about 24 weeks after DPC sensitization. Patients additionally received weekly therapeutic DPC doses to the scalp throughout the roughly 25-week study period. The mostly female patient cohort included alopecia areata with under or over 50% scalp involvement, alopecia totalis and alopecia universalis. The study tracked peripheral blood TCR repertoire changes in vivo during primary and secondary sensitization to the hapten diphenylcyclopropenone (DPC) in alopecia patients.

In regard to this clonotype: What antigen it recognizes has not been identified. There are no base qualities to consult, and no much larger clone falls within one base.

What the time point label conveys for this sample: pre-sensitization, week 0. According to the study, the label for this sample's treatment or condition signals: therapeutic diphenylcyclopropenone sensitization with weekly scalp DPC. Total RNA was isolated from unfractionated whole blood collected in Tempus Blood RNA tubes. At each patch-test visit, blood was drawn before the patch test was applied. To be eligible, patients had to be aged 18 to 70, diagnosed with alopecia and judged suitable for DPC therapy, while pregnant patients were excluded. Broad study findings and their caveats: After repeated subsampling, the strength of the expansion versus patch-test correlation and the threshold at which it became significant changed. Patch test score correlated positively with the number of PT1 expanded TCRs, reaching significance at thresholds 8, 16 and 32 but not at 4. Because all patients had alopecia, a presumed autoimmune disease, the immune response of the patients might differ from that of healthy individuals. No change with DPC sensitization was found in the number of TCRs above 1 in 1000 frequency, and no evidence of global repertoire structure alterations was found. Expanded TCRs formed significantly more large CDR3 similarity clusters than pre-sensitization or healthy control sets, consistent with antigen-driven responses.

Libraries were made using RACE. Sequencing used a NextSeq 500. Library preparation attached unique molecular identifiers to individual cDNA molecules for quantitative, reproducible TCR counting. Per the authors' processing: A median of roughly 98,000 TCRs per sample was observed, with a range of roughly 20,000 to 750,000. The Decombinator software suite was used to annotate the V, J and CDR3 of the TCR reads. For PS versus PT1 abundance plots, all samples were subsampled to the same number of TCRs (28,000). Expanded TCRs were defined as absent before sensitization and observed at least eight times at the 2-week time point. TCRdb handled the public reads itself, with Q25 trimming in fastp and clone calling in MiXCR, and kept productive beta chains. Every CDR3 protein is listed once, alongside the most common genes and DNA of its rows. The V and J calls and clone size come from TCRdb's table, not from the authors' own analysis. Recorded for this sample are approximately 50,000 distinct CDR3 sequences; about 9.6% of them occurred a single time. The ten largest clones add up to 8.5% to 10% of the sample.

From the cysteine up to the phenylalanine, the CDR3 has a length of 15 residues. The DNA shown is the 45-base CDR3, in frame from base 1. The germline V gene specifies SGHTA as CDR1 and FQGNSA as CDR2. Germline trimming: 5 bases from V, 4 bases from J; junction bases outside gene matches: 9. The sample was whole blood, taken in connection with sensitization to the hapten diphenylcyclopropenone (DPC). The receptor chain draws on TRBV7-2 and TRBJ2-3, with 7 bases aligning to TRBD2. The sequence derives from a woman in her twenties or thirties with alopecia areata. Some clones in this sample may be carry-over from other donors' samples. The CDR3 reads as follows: CASSKIAGPSDTQYF. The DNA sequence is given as TGTGCCAGCAGCAAAATAGCGGGTCCGTCAGATACGCAGTATTTT. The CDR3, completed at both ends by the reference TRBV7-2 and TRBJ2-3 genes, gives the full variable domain GAGVSQSPSNKVTEKGKDVELRCDPISGHTALYWYRQSLGQGLEFLIYFQGNSAPDKSGLPSDRFSAERTGGSVSTLTIQRTQQEDSAVYLCASSKIAGPSDTQYFGPGTRLTVL.